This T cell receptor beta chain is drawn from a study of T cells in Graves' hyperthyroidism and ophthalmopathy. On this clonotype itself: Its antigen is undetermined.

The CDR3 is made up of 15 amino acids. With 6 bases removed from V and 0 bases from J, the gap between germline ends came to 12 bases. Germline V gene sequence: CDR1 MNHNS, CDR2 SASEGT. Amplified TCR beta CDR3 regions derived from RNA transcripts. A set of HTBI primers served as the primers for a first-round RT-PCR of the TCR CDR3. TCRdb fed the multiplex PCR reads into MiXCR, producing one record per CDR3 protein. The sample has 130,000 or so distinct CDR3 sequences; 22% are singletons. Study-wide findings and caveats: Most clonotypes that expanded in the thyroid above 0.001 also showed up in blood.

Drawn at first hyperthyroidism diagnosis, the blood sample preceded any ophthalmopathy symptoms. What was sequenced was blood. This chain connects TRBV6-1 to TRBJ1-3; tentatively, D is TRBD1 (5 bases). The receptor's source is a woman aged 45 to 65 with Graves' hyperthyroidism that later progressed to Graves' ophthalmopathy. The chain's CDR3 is CASSPLGVSGNTIYF. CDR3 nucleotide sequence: TGTGCCAGCAGCCCACTGGGGGTCTCTGGAAACACCATATATTTT.